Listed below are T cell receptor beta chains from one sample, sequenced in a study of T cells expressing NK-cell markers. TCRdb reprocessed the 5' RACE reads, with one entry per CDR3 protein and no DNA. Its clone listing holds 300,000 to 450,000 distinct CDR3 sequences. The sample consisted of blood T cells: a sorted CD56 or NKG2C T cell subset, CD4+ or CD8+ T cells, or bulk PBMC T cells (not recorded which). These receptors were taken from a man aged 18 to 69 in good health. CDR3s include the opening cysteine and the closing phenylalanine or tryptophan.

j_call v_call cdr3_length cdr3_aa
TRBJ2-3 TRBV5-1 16 CASSLSPSRLADTQYF
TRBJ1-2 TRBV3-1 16 CASSHILRGGDYGYTF
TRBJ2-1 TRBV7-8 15 CASSQSTGVYNEQFF
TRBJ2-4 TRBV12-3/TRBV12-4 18 CASSLGRGVPSLKNIQYF
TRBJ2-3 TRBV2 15 CASRGEGTGGPRQYF
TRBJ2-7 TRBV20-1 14 CSAPVGFGGYEQYF
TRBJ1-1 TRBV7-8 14 CASSSPSRGTEAFF
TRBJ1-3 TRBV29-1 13 CGSGAASGNTIYF
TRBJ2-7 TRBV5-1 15 CASSSVPDRTYEQYF
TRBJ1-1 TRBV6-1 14 CASAKAGVNTEAFF
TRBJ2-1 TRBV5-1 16 CASSSRGQETYNEQFF
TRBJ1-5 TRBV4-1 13 CASSRGWNQPQHF
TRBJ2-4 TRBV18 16 CASSRGTGIAKNIQYF
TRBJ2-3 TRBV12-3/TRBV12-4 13 CASSPAGGDTQYF
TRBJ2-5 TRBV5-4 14 CASSPGGDGGTQYF
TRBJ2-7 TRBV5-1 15 CASSPGTSVAYEQYF
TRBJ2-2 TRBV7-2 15 CASSLEAGGIGELFF
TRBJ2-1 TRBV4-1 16 CASSQGRGTGDNEQFF
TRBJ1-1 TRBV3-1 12 CASSQEQRKAFF
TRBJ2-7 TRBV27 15 CASSASRRGEFEQYF
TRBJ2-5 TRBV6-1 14 CAVKTTGGGETQYF
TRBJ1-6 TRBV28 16 CAAGLGLSSYNSPLHF
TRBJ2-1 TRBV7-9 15 CASSPTSTGGARQFF
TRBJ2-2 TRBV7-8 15 CASRGVHEYTGELFF
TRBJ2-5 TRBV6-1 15 CASSPQGARGETQYF
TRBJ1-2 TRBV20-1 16 CSARDRISGTGDGYTF
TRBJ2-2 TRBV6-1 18 CASTEAGADFGIPGELFF
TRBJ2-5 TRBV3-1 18 CASSQDSWLAGVQETQYF
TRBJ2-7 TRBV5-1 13 CASSRIREAEQYF
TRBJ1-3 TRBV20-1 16 CSAEAGGRKGGNTIYF
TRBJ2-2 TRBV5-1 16 CASSPGGGRARRELFF
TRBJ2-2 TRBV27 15 CASSLYRVGTGELFF
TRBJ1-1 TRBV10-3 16 CAISESAGSSVTEAFF
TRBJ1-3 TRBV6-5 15 CASSADSLAGNTIYF
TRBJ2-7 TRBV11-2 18 CASSLRTMGRNDYYEQYF
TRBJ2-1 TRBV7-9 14 CASSPDWAGNEQFF